This record concerns one T cell receptor (beta chain) sequence. The CDR3 totals 18 residues. Between the trimmed V and J ends, which lost 5 bases and 0 bases, there was a span of 19 bases. Germline loops: CDR1 SGHAT, CDR2 FQNNGV. Libraries were prepared by immunoSEQ multiplex PCR; TCRdb keeps only in-frame clonotypes and omits some of them. The sample has more than 95,000 clones; just over 90% are singletons. This record belongs to a study of blood T cell repertoires in COVID-19. Study details: The United States, Italy and Spain supplied acute and convalescent COVID-19 samples.

The sequencing input was peripheral blood. The gene calls are TRBV11-2 and TRBJ1-4; D is perhaps TRBD1 (6 bases). This clonotype was obtained from a human donor with active COVID-19. The donor label of this sample is uncertain. CDR3: CASSLTIQGFATNEKLFF. CDR3 in DNA: TGTGCCAGCAGCCTAACCATACAGGGTTTTGCAACTAATGAAAAACTGTTTTTT.